Each of the 10 T cell receptor beta chains below was sequenced from the same sample in a study of shared clonotypes between healthy human individuals. Libraries were prepared by immunoSEQ multiplex PCR; TCRdb keeps only in-frame clonotypes and omits some of them. The sample holds about 690,000 clones, 90% seen once. Sequenced input: memory CD8+ T cells from PBMCs. This sample's subset: CD45RO+ cells pooled with CCR7-negative TemRA cells. Source of these receptors: a man aged 18 to 30 in good health. Some clones in this sample may be carry-over from other donors' samples.

A remark on this clone: The sample contains more than one DNA sequence encoding this CDR3. The CDR3 coding sequence is TGTGCCAGCAGCCTTGGGGGGAATGAGCAGTTCTTC. Amino acids: CASSLGGNEQFF. The gene calls are TRBV27 and TRBJ2-1; possible D gene TRBD2, 6 bases. CDR3 size: 12 residues. Deletions cut 6 bases from V and 7 bases from J, with 10 bases between. The germline V gene has CDR1 MNHEY and CDR2 SMNVEV (reference sequence).

V usage is TRBV6-1 and J usage is TRBJ2-7, with 9 bases that match TRBD2. CDR3 length: 16 residues. Germline-derived CDR1 and CDR2 are MNHNS and SASEGT. V shed 4 bases, J shed 0 bases, and the junction held 7 bases outside the gene matches. CDR3 DNA sequence: TGTGCCAGCAGTGCGGGGACTAGCTCCCTCTCCTACGAGCAGTACTTC. Its translation: CASSAGTSSLSYEQYF.

The chain employs TRBV5-1 and TRBJ2-1; 9 positions agree with TRBD2. J lost 7 bases, V lost 1 base, and 3 bases had no gene match. Germline values: CDR1 SGHRS, CDR2 YFSETQ. This CDR3 region has 14 residues. The CDR3 is CASSLTTSGNEQFF. The CDR3 coding sequence is TGCGCCAGCAGCTTGACAACTAGCGGGAATGAGCAGTTCTTC.

Of note for this clone: The sample carries other DNA sequences with the same CDR3. The CDR3 sequence: CASSLLAGSYEQYF. The CDR3 DNA follows: TGTGCCAGCAGTTTACTAGCTGGAAGCTACGAGCAGTACTTC. The chain has TRBV27 and TRBJ2-7, with a possible D match to TRBD2 (5 bases). Trimming removed 2 bases from V and 3 bases from J, with 11 bases in between. Germline CDR1 is MNHEY and CDR2 is SMNVEV (reference sequence). The CDR3 has 14 amino acids.

The V gene is TRBV6-5, the J gene TRBJ2-5; no firm D call. The J call is doubtful: the DNA matches TRBJ2-7 better. CDR3 length equals 14 residues. Looked up from germline, CDR1 is MNHEY and CDR2 is SVGAGI. CDR3 in amino acids: CASSYGPSSYEQYF. The CDR3 nucleotides are TGTGCCAGCAGTTACGGCCCCAGCTCCTACGAGCAGTACTTC.

The rearrangement links TRBV4-1 to TRBJ1-4; TRBD1 agrees at 7 bases. V trimming: 6 bases; J trimming: 7 bases; junction bases outside the gene matches: 20. The CDR3 has 18 amino acids. Germline CDR1 is MGHRA and CDR2 is YSYEKL. CDR3 amino acids: CASRTLPGQRGVIEKLFF. The CDR3 DNA sequence: TGCGCCAGCAGGACCTTGCCGGGACAGAGGGGTGTAATTGAAAAACTGTTTTTT.

V usage is TRBV27 and J usage is TRBJ2-7; TRBD2 matches 7 bases. The length of the CDR3 is 15 residues. The germline V gene has CDR1 MNHEY and CDR2 SMNVEV (reference sequence). The V and J ends lost 4 bases and 3 bases, in that order; junction bases with no gene match: 9. CDR3 nucleotide sequence: TGTGCCAGCAGTTCCCCAGTTAGCGGGTTCTACGAGCAGTACTTC. As protein: CASSSPVSGFYEQYF.

This clone was counted a single time. The J gene is TRBJ1-5, the V gene TRBV7-9; D is unresolved. Germline CDR1 and CDR2: SEHNR and FQNEAQ (reference sequence). V lost 2 bases to trimming and J lost 3 bases, with 2 bases between them. The CDR3 is made up of 12 amino acids. CDR3 nucleotide sequence: TGTGCCAGCAGCTTATTCAATCAGCCCCAGCATTTT. It encodes CASSLFNQPQHF.

This clone has a single count. V and J are TRBV7-8 and TRBJ2-4, with 7 bases aligning to TRBD1. J gave up 6 bases and V 5 bases, and 10 bases lay outside the gene matches. The CDR3 totals 15 residues. The germline V gene encodes CDR1 SGHVS and CDR2 FQNEAQ. The CDR3 DNA sequence: TGTGCCAGCAGCCCAGGGACAGCCGGAGGAAACATTCAGTACTTC. As protein: CASSPGTAGGNIQYF.

This chain connects TRBV18 to TRBJ2-3, with 10 bases identical to TRBD1. V shed 0 bases, J shed 4 bases, and the junction held 1 base outside the gene matches. This CDR3 has 15 amino acids. Germline values: CDR1 KGHSH, CDR2 LQKENI. The CDR3 DNA is TGTGCCAGCTCACCACCGACAGGGGGCGCAGATACGCAGTATTTT. It encodes CASSPPTGGADTQYF.